This passage covers 12 T cell receptor gamma chains from one sample sequenced in a study of gamma-delta chains in newborns, infants, children. TCRdb re-called the reads through CATT. The sample lists some 1,100 gamma-chain clones; roughly 37% were seen once. The source material was blood. All receptors come from a child who was a newborn, infant or young child, either healthy, febrile or measles-vaccinated (not recorded which).

This clone was detected only a few times. The chain carries TRGV8 and TRGJP2. Trimming removed 4 bases from V and 0 bases from J; junction bases left unmatched: 2. CDR3 length equals 14 residues. Germline V gene sequence: CDR1 VENAVY, CDR2 YDSYNSRV. The CDR3 DNA reads as TGTGCCACCTGGGACCATAGTAGTGATTGGATCAAGACGTTT. Protein product: CATWDHSSDWIKTF.

This rearrangement joins TRGV9 to TRGJP. TCRdb records no J gene; here it was assigned by comparing the DNA to germline. V shed 2 bases and J 7 bases; nucleotides not matched to a gene: 5. In germline, CDR1 is GITISATS, CDR2 ISYDGTV (reference sequence). This CDR3 spans 16 amino acids. CDR3 in DNA: TGTGCCTTGTGGGAGGGAGGGGAGTTGGGCAAAAAAATCAAGGTATTT. Translating it yields CALWEGGELGKKIKVF.

This clone was picked up a small number of times. The CDR3 DNA is TGTGCCTTGTGGGAGGTGAGGGGAATTTATTATAAGAAACTCTTT. Translating gives CALWEVRGIYYKKLF. The rearrangement uses TRGV9 and TRGJ1 or TRGJ2. TCRdb leaves out the J gene; it was filled in here by matching the DNA to germline. This CDR3 has 15 amino acids. After removal of 0 bases from V and 3 bases from J, the junction contained 8 bases not matched to a gene. Germline CDR1 is GITISATS and CDR2 is ISYDGTV (reference sequence).

Only a few counts were recorded for this clone. The chain combines TRGV9 with TRGJ1 or TRGJ2. The J gene, absent from TCRdb, was called here by matching the DNA to germline. Unmatched junction bases numbered 8, after V lost 0 bases and J lost 0 bases. The CDR3 contains 16 residues. The germline V gene encodes CDR1 GITISATS and CDR2 ISYDGTV (reference sequence). The CDR3 protein is CALWEVRRPNYYKKLF. CDR3 nucleotide sequence: TGTGCCTTGTGGGAGGTGCGGAGACCGAATTATTATAAGAAACTCTTT.

V and J are TRGV8 and TRGJP2. TCRdb lists no J gene, so it was determined here by aligning the DNA to germline. Germline V lookup: CDR1 VENAVY, CDR2 YDSYNSRV. The J segment lost 2 bases and the V segment lost 5 bases, leaving 2 bases of the junction unmatched. CDR3 length: 13 amino acids. CDR3 residues: CATWGSSDWIKTF. CDR3 nucleotides: TGTGCCACCTGGGGGAGTAGTGATTGGATCAAGACGTTT.

The chain links TRGV9 to TRGJP. TCRdb lists no J gene, so it was determined here by aligning the DNA to germline. V lost 0 bases to trimming and J lost 5 bases; unmatched junction nucleotides: 10. The CDR3 extends over 19 amino acids. Germline CDR1 GITISATS, CDR2 ISYDGTV (reference sequence). The DNA for the CDR3 is TGTGCCTTGTGGGAGGTGCACCGAGGGAAAGAGTTGGGCAAAAAAATCAAGGTATTT. Its translation: CALWEVHRGKELGKKIKVF.

In its sample, this clone was seen a few times. The rearrangement links TRGV9 to TRGJP. The J gene was missing in TCRdb and was found by matching the end of the DNA to germline. The CDR3 covers 17 residues. With V trimmed by 0 bases and J by 6 bases, 5 bases remained unmatched. The germline V gene encodes CDR1 GITISATS and CDR2 ISYDGTV (reference sequence). CDR3 protein: CALWEVLLELGKKIKVF. The CDR3, as DNA: TGTGCCTTGTGGGAGGTGCTATTAGAGTTGGGCAAAAAAATCAAGGTATTT.

As for this clone: The germline gene is not matched at one end of the junction; a read error may be the cause. The chain is built from TRGV9 and TRGJP. Since TCRdb gives no J gene, matching the DNA to germline was used here to assign it. This CDR3 contains 17 residues. Germline loops: CDR1 GITISATS, CDR2 ISYDGTV (reference sequence). The CDR3 sequence is CALWEVVEKLGKKIKVF. The DNA for the CDR3 is TGTGCATTGTGGGAGGTGGTAGAAAAGTTGGGCAAAAAAATCAAGGTATTT.

On this clone: TCRdb's protein does not match the DNA translation at residue 7; the protein provided is translated from the DNA. This CDR3 is CALWEVYELGKKIKVF. CDR3 coding DNA: TGTGCCTTGTGGGAGGTGTACGAGTTGGGCAAAAAAATCAAGGTATTT. J is TRGJP and V is TRGV9. The CDR3 is 16 amino acids. Trimming at V came to 0 bases and at J to 7 bases, leaving 3 bases not matched to a gene. CDR1 and CDR2 (germline): GITISATS, ISYDGTV (reference sequence).

This clone was counted a few times. Other DNA sequences from this sample encode an identical CDR3 as well. This chain uses TRGV9 with TRGJP. Here the J gene came from matching the DNA to germline, since TCRdb omits it. Germline V gene lookup returns CDR1 GITISATS and CDR2 ISYDGTV (reference sequence). This CDR3 is built from 15 residues. Trimming removed 4 bases from V and 7 bases from J; junction bases left unmatched: 4. The chain's CDR3 is CALWESELGKKIKVF. The CDR3 coding sequence is TGTGCCTTGTGGGAAAGTGAGTTGGGCAAAAAAATCAAGGTATTT.

The V gene was identified as TRGV9, while no J gene was called. This CDR3 has 11 amino acids. Germline CDR1 GITISATS, CDR2 ISYDGTV (reference sequence). CDR3 nucleotides: TGTGCCTTGTACGTATATAAAAAGAAACTATTT. Encoded protein: CALYVYKKKLF.

This clone came up a few times. The germline gene is not matched at one end of the junction; a read error may be the cause. The rearrangement links TRGV8 to TRGJP1. The CDR3 is made up of 12 amino acids. Germline V CDR1 and CDR2: VENAVY, YDSYNSRV. CDR3: CATWITGLFKIF. The CDR3 bases are TGTGCCACCTGGATCACTGGTTTGTTCAAGATATTT.